These T cell receptor beta chains were read from a single sample in a study of STAT5B mutations in CD4+ large granular lymphocyte leukemia. Libraries were prepared by immunoSEQ multiplex PCR; TCRdb keeps only in-frame clonotypes and omits some of them. Among some 3,500 clones listed, 65% to 90% were seen once. Sequenced sample: CD4+ T cells from blood buffy coats. These receptors originate from a human donor in good health. The CDR3 runs from the conserved cysteine through the conserved F or W. D genes are given only for firm matches. Clone size, where shown, is once, few, many, or a class for clones that have expanded.

D gene: -; clone size: -; J gene: TRBJ2-6; V gene: TRBV11-2; CDR3 protein: CASTSGFGANVLTF; CDR3 DNA: TGTGCCAGCACGTCAGGCTTCGGGGCCAACGTCCTGACTTTC
D gene: -; clone size: -; J gene: TRBJ1-1; V gene: TRBV6-4; CDR3 protein: CASSDSGELVTEAFF; CDR3 DNA: TGTGCCAGCAGTGACTCTGGGGAGTTGGTCACTGAAGCTTTCTTT
D gene: -; clone size: -; J gene: TRBJ2-1; V gene: TRBV27; CDR3 protein: CASSLKGAGSTPYNEQFF; CDR3 DNA: TGTGCCAGCAGTTTGAAAGGGGCAGGGTCTACTCCCTACAATGAGCAGTTCTTC
D gene: TRBD2; clone size: once; J gene: TRBJ2-7; V gene: TRBV7-8; CDR3 protein: CASSPGTSGGSYEQYF; CDR3 DNA: TGTGCCAGCAGCCCCGGGACTAGCGGGGGATCCTACGAGCAGTACTTC
D gene: -; clone size: -; J gene: TRBJ2-1; V gene: TRBV15; CDR3 protein: CATSRVASSYNEQFF; CDR3 DNA: TGTGCCACCAGCAGAGTGGCGAGCTCCTACAATGAGCAGTTCTTC
D gene: TRBD1; clone size: once; J gene: TRBJ2-3; V gene: TRBV28; CDR3 protein: CASSSGDRDTDTQYF; CDR3 DNA: TGTGCCAGCAGTTCGGGGGACAGGGACACAGATACGCAGTATTTT
D gene: -; clone size: -; J gene: TRBJ2-7; V gene: TRBV14; CDR3 protein: CASSLATLPTYEQYF; CDR3 DNA: TGTGCCAGCAGCCTTGCTACCCTCCCAACCTACGAGCAGTACTTC
D gene: TRBD2; clone size: -; J gene: TRBJ2-1; V gene: TRBV4-1; CDR3 protein: CASSHGPVTSGSSYNEQFF; CDR3 DNA: TGCGCCAGCAGCCATGGACCGGTGACTAGCGGGAGCTCCTACAATGAGCAGTTCTTC
D gene: TRBD1; clone size: -; J gene: TRBJ2-5; V gene: TRBV19; CDR3 protein: CASSPNPGQAPEETQYF; CDR3 DNA: TGTGCCAGTAGCCCTAACCCCGGACAGGCGCCCGAGGAGACCCAGTACTTC
D gene: -; clone size: -; J gene: TRBJ2-7; V gene: TRBV14; CDR3 protein: CASSLDAGRPTYEQYF; CDR3 DNA: TGTGCCAGCAGCCTAGACGCGGGACGACCAACCTACGAGCAGTACTTC
D gene: -; clone size: -; J gene: TRBJ1-5; V gene: TRBV7-8; CDR3 protein: CASRLKWDQPQHF; CDR3 DNA: TGTGCCAGCAGACTAAAATGGGATCAGCCCCAGCATTTT
D gene: TRBD1; clone size: -; J gene: TRBJ2-1; V gene: TRBV27; CDR3 protein: CASSLGGQAYNEQFF; CDR3 DNA: TGTGCCAGCAGTTTAGGGGGACAGGCCTACAATGAGCAGTTCTTC
D gene: -; clone size: -; J gene: TRBJ2-1; V gene: TRBV29-1; CDR3 protein: CSVEEGRDFTYNEQFF; CDR3 DNA: TGCAGCGTTGAAGAGGGTAGGGACTTCACCTACAATGAGCAGTTCTTC
D gene: -; clone size: once; J gene: TRBJ2-2; V gene: TRBV11-2; CDR3 protein: CASNYAPGELFF; CDR3 DNA: TGTGCCAGCAACTATGCACCCGGGGAGCTGTTTTTT
D gene: TRBD2; clone size: -; J gene: TRBJ2-7; V gene: TRBV7-8; CDR3 protein: CASSSTPGTSLHEQYF; CDR3 DNA: TGTGCCAGCAGCTCTACCCCAGGGACTAGTTTACACGAGCAGTACTTC
D gene: -; clone size: -; J gene: TRBJ1-2; V gene: TRBV4-3; CDR3 protein: CASSQALDSIDYGYTF; CDR3 DNA: TGCGCCAGCAGCCAAGCTCTAGACAGTATTGACTATGGCTACACCTTC
D gene: -; clone size: few; J gene: TRBJ1-6; V gene: TRBV27; CDR3 protein: CASSPINSPLHF; CDR3 DNA: TGTGCCAGCAGTCCCATCAATTCACCCCTCCACTTT
D gene: -; clone size: few; J gene: TRBJ2-7; V gene: TRBV6-1; CDR3 protein: CASSARGSYEQYF; CDR3 DNA: TGTGCCAGCAGTGCAAGAGGTTCCTACGAGCAGTACTTC
D gene: TRBD1; clone size: -; J gene: TRBJ2-7; V gene: TRBV27; CDR3 protein: CASSLSDRYEQYF; CDR3 DNA: TGTGCCAGCAGTTTATCGGACAGGTACGAGCAGTACTTC
D gene: TRBD2; clone size: -; J gene: TRBJ2-6; V gene: TRBV28; CDR3 protein: CASSFSGEDSGRPLSWGANVLTF; CDR3 DNA: TGTGCCAGCAGTTTTTCGGGGGAAGATAGCGGGAGACCCTTGAGCTGGGGGGCCAACGTCCTGACTTTC
D gene: -; clone size: -; J gene: TRBJ1-4; V gene: TRBV5-4; CDR3 protein: CASTTWAVGEKLFF; CDR3 DNA: TGTGCCAGCACCACCTGGGCGGTGGGGGAAAAACTGTTTTTT
D gene: -; clone size: once; J gene: TRBJ2-1; V gene: TRBV15; CDR3 protein: CATTSSKDNEQFF; CDR3 DNA: TGTGCCACCACGTCCTCAAAGGACAATGAGCAGTTCTTC